Below, 19 T cell receptor beta chains from the same sample are listed, as sequenced in a study of cytomegalovirus exposure and HLA in healthy donors. The PCR employed 60 Vbeta primers together with 13 Jbeta primers. Profiled with immunoSEQ multiplex PCR; TCRdb holds only in-frame clones, not every one. This repertoire shows some 130,000 clones, 75% to 90% found once; its top ten account for 1%. The sequencing input was PBMCs. The source is a middle-aged man in good health and CMV-seronegative.

CDR3 amino acids: CASSLKVLGEHVQVGFNEQFF. The DNA of the CDR3 is TGTGCCAGCAGTTTAAAAGTTCTTGGGGAGCACGTTCAAGTGGGGTTCAATGAGCAGTTCTTC. The chain couples TRBV27 to TRBJ2-1; the D gene is possibly TRBD2 (5 bases). Trimming cost V 2 bases and J 6 bases, with 32 bases left between them. This CDR3 comprises 21 residues. From germline, CDR1 is MNHEY and CDR2 SMNVEV (reference sequence).

This chain links TRBV7-2 with TRBJ1-5; no firm D call. This CDR3 has 14 amino acids. The germline gives CDR1 SGHTA, CDR2 FQGNSA. V gave up 1 base and J gave up 0 bases, with 4 bases separating them. The CDR3, as DNA: TGTGCCAGCAGCTTAGTCCATAGCAATCAGCCCCAGCATTTT. As protein: CASSLVHSNQPQHF.

The J gene is TRBJ1-1, the V gene TRBV5-1; TRBD1 agrees at 8 bases. Germline V gene sequence: CDR1 SGHRS, CDR2 YFSETQ. J lost 6 bases, V lost 5 bases, and 0 bases had no gene match. The CDR3 runs 11 residues. The CDR3: CASRGQAEAFF. Written as DNA, the CDR3 is TGCGCCAGCAGGGGACAGGCTGAAGCTTTCTTT.

J is TRBJ1-5 and V is TRBV27; 7 positions agree with TRBD1. V lost 6 bases to trimming and J lost 5 bases; unmatched junction nucleotides: 13. The CDR3 covers 16 residues. CDR1 and CDR2 (germline): MNHEY, SMNVEV (reference sequence). The CDR3 here is CASRPEGARLYQPQHF. The CDR3 coding sequence is TGTGCCAGCAGACCCGAGGGGGCGCGGCTGTATCAGCCCCAGCATTTT.

The chain employs TRBV5-4 and TRBJ2-7, with TRBD1 matching 7 bases. The CDR3 length is 15 residues. The J segment lost 0 bases and the V segment lost 4 bases, leaving 7 bases of the junction unmatched. CDR1 and CDR2 (germline): SGHNT, YYREEE (reference sequence). Here the CDR3 reads CASSPGQAFSYEQYF. The CDR3 DNA follows: TGTGCCAGCAGCCCCGGACAGGCGTTCTCCTACGAGCAGTACTTC.

The chain employs TRBV7-9 and TRBJ1-4, with 8 nucleotides matching TRBD1. The V segment lost 5 bases and the J segment 8 bases; nucleotides outside the gene matches: 4. Germline V gives CDR1 SEHNR, CDR2 FQNEAQ (reference sequence). The CDR3 spans 13 residues. CDR3 amino acids: CASSIWTGEKLFF. DNA of the CDR3: TGTGCCAGCAGCATCTGGACAGGGGAAAAACTGTTTTTT.

CDR3 residues: CASSYQTDQPQHF. The CDR3 DNA is TGTGCCAGCAGTTACCAGACAGATCAGCCCCAGCATTTT. The chain combines TRBV6-6 with TRBJ1-5; maybe TRBD1 (5 bases). Per germline, CDR1 MNHNY and CDR2 SVGAGI (reference sequence). V lost 2 bases and J 5 bases, leaving 7 bases between the germline ends. CDR3 length: 13 amino acids.

This clone was picked up one time. This rearrangement joins TRBV27 to TRBJ1-1; 11 bases line up with TRBD1. CDR1 is MNHEY and CDR2 is SMNVEV in the germline V gene (reference sequence). The CDR3 covers 17 residues. Unmatched junction bases numbered 12, after V lost 5 bases and J lost 4 bases. The chain's CDR3 is CASSRPGQGGWGTEAFF. CDR3 nucleotide sequence: TGTGCCAGCAGTAGGCCGGGACAGGGGGGGTGGGGCACTGAAGCTTTCTTT.

As regards this clone: Since the CDR3 does not end with the conserved phenylalanine or tryptophan, this likely comes from a read error. The DNA is left out, because the CDR3 cannot be placed on it with certainty; the CDR3 is given as TCRdb lists it. This chain links TRBV6-5 with TRBJ1-1. Germline loops: CDR1 MNHEY, CDR2 SVGAGI. The CDR3 is 14 residues long, counting both termini. This chain's CDR3 is CASTYGRGNTEALV.

The chain links TRBV28 to TRBJ2-2, with 8 bases aligning to TRBD1. J gave up 3 bases and V 4 bases, and 7 bases lay outside the gene matches. Germline lookup yields CDR1 MDHEN and CDR2 SYDVKM. This CDR3 is 16 amino acids long. In DNA, the CDR3 is TGTGCCAGCAGTTCGGACAGGGCGGCGGACACCGGGGAGCTGTTTTTT. Residues: CASSSDRAADTGELFF.

The chain carries TRBV6-6 and TRBJ2-7; 7 nucleotides line up with TRBD1. Germline-derived CDR1 and CDR2 are MNHNY and SVGAGI (reference sequence). This CDR3 has 13 amino acids. V was pared by 10 bases and J by 3 bases, with 9 bases of the junction left unmatched. Here the CDR3 DNA reads TGTGCCACCTTAGACAGGGTGGGCTACGAGCAGTACTTC. It is translated as CATLDRVGYEQYF.

The gene calls are TRBV7-9 and TRBJ2-5; 7 bases align to TRBD2. Germline V gene data show CDR1 as SEHNR and CDR2 as FQNEAQ (reference sequence). V shed 6 bases and J 4 bases; nucleotides not matched to a gene: 5. The length of the CDR3 is 13 residues. Here the CDR3 reads CASSRGVGETQYF. The CDR3, as DNA: TGTGCCAGCAGTCGGGGGGTCGGAGAGACCCAGTACTTC.

CDR3 sequence reads: CASSQDSGTNYGYTF. DNA of the CDR3: TGCGCCAGCAGCCAAGATTCTGGCACCAACTATGGCTACACCTTC. The V call is TRBV4-1, the J call TRBJ1-2; D ambiguous. V lost 0 bases, J lost 2 bases, and 10 bases lay in between. The CDR3 is 15 amino acids. Germline CDR1 is MGHRA and CDR2 is YSYEKL.

This chain connects TRBV6-5 to TRBJ2-2; 9 bases line up with TRBD1. The J segment lost 7 bases and the V segment lost 6 bases, leaving 6 bases of the junction unmatched. The CDR3 totals 14 residues. Germline loops: CDR1 MNHEY, CDR2 SVGAGI. CDR3: CASSLQGAGGELFF. CDR3 DNA: TGTGCCAGCAGCCTACAGGGGGCCGGCGGGGAGCTGTTTTTT.

The chain carries TRBV12-1 and TRBJ2-7; TRBD1, as called in the table, went unchecked against the DNA. TRBV12-1 is shown as a pseudogene. The CDR3 length is 13 residues. CDR3 bases: TGTGCCAGCAGCCCGGGACAGGTCTACGAGCAGTACTTC. Its translation: CASSPGQVYEQYF.

The chain employs TRBV19 and TRBJ1-2, with 9 nucleotides matching TRBD1. Trimming removed 4 bases from V and 6 bases from J; junction bases left unmatched: 3. Germline V gene data show CDR1 as LNHDA and CDR2 as SQIVND (reference sequence). This CDR3 is 13 amino acids long. The CDR3 DNA sequence: TGTGCCAGTAGTAACGACAGGGGGAATGGCTACACCTTC. Its protein is CASSNDRGNGYTF.

The J gene is TRBJ1-6, the V gene TRBV6-6; D is unclear. The CDR3 loop spans 14 amino acids. The V and J ends lost 2 bases and 7 bases respectively, with 9 bases between them. Germline CDR1 and CDR2: MNHNY and SVGAGI (reference sequence). Written as DNA, the CDR3 is TGTGCCAGCAGTTACCGTACCGCGAATTCACCCCTCCACTTT. Encoded protein: CASSYRTANSPLHF.

There are a few counts of this clone. The V and J genes are TRBV10-3 and TRBJ1-5, with a tentative D call TRBD1 (6 bases). V lost 4 bases, J lost 1 base, and 8 bases lay in between. The CDR3 sequence is 14 residues long. Germline V gene lookup returns CDR1 ENHRY and CDR2 SYGVKD. CDR3 sequence: CAISVGQSNQPQHF. The CDR3 DNA sequence: TGTGCCATCAGTGTTGGACAGAGCAATCAGCCCCAGCATTTT.

This sequence joins TRBV5-1 and TRBJ2-3; D possibly corresponds to TRBD2 (6 bases). V was shortened by 4 bases and J by 3 bases, with 12 bases between the two germline ends. Germline V CDR1 and CDR2: SGHRS, YFSETQ. The CDR3 spans 14 residues. CDR3: CASSIGSRTDTQYF. The CDR3 region has the DNA TGCGCCAGCAGCATCGGGAGTAGGACAGATACGCAGTATTTT.